Given below is one TCR beta chain in context. The same CDR3 arises from other DNA sequences in this sample as well. Sequencing was performed with immunoSEQ multiplex PCR; in TCRdb, only in-frame clones are kept and a portion is missing. The sample has 430,000 or so clones, over 75% seen once. The data stem from a study of blood T cell repertoires in COVID-19. Study at large: PBMCs, B-cell-depleted T cells, or T cells provided the cDNA or gDNA that made up the material.

Germline V gene lookup returns CDR1 SEHNR and CDR2 FQNEAQ (reference sequence). The CDR3 loop spans 15 amino acids. V was clipped by 5 bases and J by 2 bases, with 13 bases between them. The receptor comes from a woman under 30 who had been exposed to COVID-19. The rearrangement joins TRBV7-9 to TRBJ1-3; weak D call: TRBD1 (6 bases). Material for sequencing was PBMCs or T cells enriched from blood (not recorded which). The CDR3 reads CASSRTGGPGNTIYF. In DNA, the CDR3 is TGTGCCAGCAGCCGGACGGGGGGCCCTGGAAACACCATATATTTT.